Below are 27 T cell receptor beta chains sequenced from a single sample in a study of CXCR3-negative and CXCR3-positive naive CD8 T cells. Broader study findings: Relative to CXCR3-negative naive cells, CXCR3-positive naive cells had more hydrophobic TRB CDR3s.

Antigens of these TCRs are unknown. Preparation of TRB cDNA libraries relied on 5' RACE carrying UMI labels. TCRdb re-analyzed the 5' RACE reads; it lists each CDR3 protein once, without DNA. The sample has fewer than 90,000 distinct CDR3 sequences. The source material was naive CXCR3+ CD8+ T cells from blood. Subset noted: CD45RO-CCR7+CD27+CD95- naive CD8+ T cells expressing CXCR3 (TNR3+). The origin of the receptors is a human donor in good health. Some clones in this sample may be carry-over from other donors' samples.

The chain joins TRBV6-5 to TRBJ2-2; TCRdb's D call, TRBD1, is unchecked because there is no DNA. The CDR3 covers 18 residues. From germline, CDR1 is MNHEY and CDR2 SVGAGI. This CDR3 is CASSYDSFGQGNTGELFF.

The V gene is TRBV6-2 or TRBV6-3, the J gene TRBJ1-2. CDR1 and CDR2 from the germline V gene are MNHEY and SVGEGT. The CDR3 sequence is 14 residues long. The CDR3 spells CASSYAGNYYGYTF.

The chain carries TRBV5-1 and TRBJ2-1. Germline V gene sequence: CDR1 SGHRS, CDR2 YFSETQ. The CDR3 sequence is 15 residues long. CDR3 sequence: CASHSSADFYNEQFF.

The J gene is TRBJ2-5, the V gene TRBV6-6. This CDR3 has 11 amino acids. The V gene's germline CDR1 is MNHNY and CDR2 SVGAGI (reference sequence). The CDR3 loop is CASSYKETQYF.

CDR3 amino acids: CASSLVAETQYF. The chain carries TRBV7-6 and TRBJ2-5. From germline, CDR1 is SGHVS and CDR2 FNYEAQ. The CDR3 length is 12 residues.

The CDR3: CATSRVGEQFF. The V gene is TRBV15, the J gene TRBJ2-1. Germline CDR1 is LNHNV and CDR2 is YYDKDF (reference sequence). This CDR3 has 11 amino acids.

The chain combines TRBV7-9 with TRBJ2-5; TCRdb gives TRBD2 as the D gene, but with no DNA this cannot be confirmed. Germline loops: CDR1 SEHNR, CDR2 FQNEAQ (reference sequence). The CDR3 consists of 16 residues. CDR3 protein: CASSFRETSDQETQYF.

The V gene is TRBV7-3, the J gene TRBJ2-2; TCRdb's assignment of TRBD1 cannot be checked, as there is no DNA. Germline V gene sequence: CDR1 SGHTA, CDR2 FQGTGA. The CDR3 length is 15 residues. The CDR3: CASSPGTGNPGELFF.

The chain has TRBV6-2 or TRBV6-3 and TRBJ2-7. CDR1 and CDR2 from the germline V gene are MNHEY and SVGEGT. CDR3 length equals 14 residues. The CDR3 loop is CASSYPRNAYEQYF.

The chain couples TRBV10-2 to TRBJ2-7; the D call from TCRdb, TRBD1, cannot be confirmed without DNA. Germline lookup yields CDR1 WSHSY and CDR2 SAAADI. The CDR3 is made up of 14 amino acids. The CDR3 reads CASSVGAPSYEQYF.

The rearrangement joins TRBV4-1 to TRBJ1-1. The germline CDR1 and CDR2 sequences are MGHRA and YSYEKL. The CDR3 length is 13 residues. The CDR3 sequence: CASSSAVNTEAFF.

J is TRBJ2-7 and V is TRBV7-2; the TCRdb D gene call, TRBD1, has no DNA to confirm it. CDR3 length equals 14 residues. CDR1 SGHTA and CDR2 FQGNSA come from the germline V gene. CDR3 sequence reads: CASSLVLREGEQYF.

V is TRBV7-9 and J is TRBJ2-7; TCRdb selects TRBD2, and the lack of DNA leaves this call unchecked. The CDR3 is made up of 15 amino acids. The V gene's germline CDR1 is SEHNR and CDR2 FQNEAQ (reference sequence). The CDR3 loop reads CASSLASGGPYEQYF. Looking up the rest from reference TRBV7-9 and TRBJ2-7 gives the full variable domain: DTGVSQNPRHKITKRGQNVTFRCDPISEHNRLYWYRQTLGQGPEFLTYFQNEAQLEKSRLLSDRFSAERPKGSFSTLEIQRTEQGDSAMYLCASSLASGGPYEQYFGPGTRLTVT.

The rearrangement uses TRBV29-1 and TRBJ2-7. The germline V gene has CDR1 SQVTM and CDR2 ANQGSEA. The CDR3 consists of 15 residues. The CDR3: CSVEDREGTPYEQYF.

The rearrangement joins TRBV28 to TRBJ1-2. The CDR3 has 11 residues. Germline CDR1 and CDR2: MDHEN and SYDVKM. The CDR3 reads CASSLNTGYTF.

The CDR3 sequence: CASRSGRAGEQFF. This sequence joins TRBV28 and TRBJ2-1; TCRdb picks TRBD2, but there is no DNA to check that call. Germline V gives CDR1 MDHEN, CDR2 SYDVKM. The CDR3 loop spans 13 amino acids.

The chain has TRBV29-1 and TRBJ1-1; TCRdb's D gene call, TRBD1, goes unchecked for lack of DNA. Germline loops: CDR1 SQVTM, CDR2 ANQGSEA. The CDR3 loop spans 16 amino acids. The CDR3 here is CSVEDPLGEGNTEAFF.

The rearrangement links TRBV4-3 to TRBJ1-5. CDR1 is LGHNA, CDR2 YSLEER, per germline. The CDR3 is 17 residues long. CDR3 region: CASSQDYPFGSNQPQHF.

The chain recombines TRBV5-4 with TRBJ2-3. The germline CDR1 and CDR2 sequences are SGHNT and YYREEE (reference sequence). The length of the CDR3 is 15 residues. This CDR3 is CASSLDSSITDTQYF.

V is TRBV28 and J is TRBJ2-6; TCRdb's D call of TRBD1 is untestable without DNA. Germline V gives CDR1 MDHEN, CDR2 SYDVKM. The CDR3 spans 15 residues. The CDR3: CASRGVSSGANVLTF.

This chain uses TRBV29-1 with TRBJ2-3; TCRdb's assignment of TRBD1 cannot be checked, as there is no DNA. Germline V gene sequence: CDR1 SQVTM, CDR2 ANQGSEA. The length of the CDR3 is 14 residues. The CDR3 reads CSVEPGRSTDTQYF.

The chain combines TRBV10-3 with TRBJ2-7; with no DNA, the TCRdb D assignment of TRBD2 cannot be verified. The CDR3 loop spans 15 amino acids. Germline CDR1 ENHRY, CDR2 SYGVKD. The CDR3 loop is CAISDGGRMRNEQYF.

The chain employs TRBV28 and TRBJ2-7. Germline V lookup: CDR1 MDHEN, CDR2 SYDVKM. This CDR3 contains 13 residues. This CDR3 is CASSLPGPYEQYF. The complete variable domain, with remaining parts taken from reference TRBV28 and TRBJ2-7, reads DVKVTQSSRYLVKRTGEKVFLECVQDMDHENMFWYRQDPGLGLRLIYFSYDVKMKEKGDIPEGYSVSREKKERFSLILESASTNQTSMYLCASSLPGPYEQYFGPGTRLTVT.

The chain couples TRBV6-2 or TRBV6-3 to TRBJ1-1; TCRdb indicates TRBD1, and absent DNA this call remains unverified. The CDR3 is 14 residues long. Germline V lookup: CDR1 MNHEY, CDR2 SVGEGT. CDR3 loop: CASSYVTGGTEAFF.

The CDR3 loop reads CASSHLGAGSNTGELFF. This rearrangement joins TRBV7-3 to TRBJ2-2; the TCRdb D gene call, TRBD1, has no DNA to confirm it. The CDR3 runs 17 residues. Germline V gives CDR1 SGHTA, CDR2 FQGTGA. The full variable domain, in which reference TRBV7-3 and TRBJ2-2 provide the parts outside the CDR3, is GAGVSQTPSNKVTEKGKYVELRCDPISGHTALYWYRQSLGQGPEFLIYFQGTGAADDSGLPNDRFFAVRPEGSVSTLKIQRTERGDSAVYLCASSHLGAGSNTGELFFGEGSRLTVL.

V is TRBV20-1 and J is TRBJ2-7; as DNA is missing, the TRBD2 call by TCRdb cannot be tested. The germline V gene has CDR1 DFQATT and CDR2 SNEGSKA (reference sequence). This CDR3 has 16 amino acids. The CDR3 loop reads CSARGPPSGRTYEQYF.

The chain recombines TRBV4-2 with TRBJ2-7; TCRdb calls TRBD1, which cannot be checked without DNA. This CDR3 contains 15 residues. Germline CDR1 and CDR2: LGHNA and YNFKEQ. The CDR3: CASSQEWDRGYEQYF.